Below, 29 T cell receptor beta chains from the same sample are listed, as sequenced in a study of blood T cell repertoires in COVID-19. Libraries were prepared by immunoSEQ multiplex PCR; TCRdb keeps only in-frame clonotypes and omits some of them. The sample lists around 100,000 clones; around 89% were seen once. The sample taken for sequencing was peripheral blood. These receptors were taken from a woman older than 75 with acute or convalescent COVID-19.

This clone has just one count. This specimen includes other DNA sequences encoding the same CDR3. V usage is TRBV7-8 and J usage is TRBJ2-2; D is unclear. V lost 3 bases and J lost 1, with 3 bases in between. The CDR3 sequence is 13 residues long. Per the germline V gene, CDR1 is SGHVS and CDR2 is FQNEAQ. The CDR3 coding sequence is TGTGCCAGCAGCTTCCTGAACACCGGGGAGCTGTTTTTT. It specifies CASSFLNTGELFF.

This clone has a single count. J is TRBJ1-6 and V is TRBV7-2; D not resolved. V lost 8 bases to trimming and J lost 0 bases, with 8 bases between them. The CDR3 loop spans 14 amino acids. In germline, CDR1 is SGHTA, CDR2 FQGNSA. CDR3 sequence: CASRPGSYNSPLHF. CDR3 nucleotide sequence: TGTGCCAGCCGCCCGGGCTCCTATAATTCACCCCTCCACTTT.

The rearrangement joins TRBV5-1 to TRBJ1-6, with 8 bases matching TRBD1. CDR3 length equals 16 residues. Per germline, CDR1 SGHRS and CDR2 YFSETQ. The V and J ends lost 4 bases and 4 bases, in that order; junction bases with no gene match: 7. CDR3 in amino acids: CASSDGTGSYNSPLHF. In DNA form, the CDR3 reads TGCGCCAGCAGCGACGGGACAGGTTCTTATAATTCACCCCTCCACTTT.

The chain couples TRBV28 to TRBJ1-2; D may be TRBD1 (5 bases). Trimming took 7 bases from V and 5 from J, leaving 14 bases between them. This CDR3 has 13 amino acids. CDR1 is MDHEN, CDR2 SYDVKM, per germline. The CDR3 sequence: CASTPDTLYGYTF. The CDR3 DNA follows: TGTGCCAGCACCCCGGACACTCTGTATGGCTACACCTTC.

Only one count was recorded for this clone. This chain connects TRBV27 to TRBJ1-3, with D possibly matching TRBD1 (5 bases). The CDR3 is 17 amino acids. Between the trimmed V and J ends, which lost 2 bases and 2 bases, there was a span of 16 bases. Germline lookup yields CDR1 MNHEY and CDR2 SMNVEV (reference sequence). The DNA for the CDR3 is TGTGCCAGCAGTTTAACGTCTCCTCCGGGGGCTGGAAACACCATATATTTT. As protein: CASSLTSPPGAGNTIYF.

The chain recombines TRBV5-4 with TRBJ2-3, with 12 bases identical to TRBD2. The CDR3 sequence is 15 residues long. Germline CDR1 reads SGHNT; CDR2 reads YYREEE (reference sequence). The J segment lost 6 bases and the V segment lost 7 bases, leaving 9 bases of the junction unmatched. The CDR3: CASHKGLAGWDTQYF. CDR3 DNA: TGTGCCAGCCATAAAGGACTAGCGGGGTGGGATACGCAGTATTTT. The full variable domain, completed using reference TRBV5-4 and TRBJ2-3, is ETGVTQSPTHLIKTRGQQVTLRCSSQSGHNTVSWYQQALGQGPQFIFQYYREEENGRGNFPPRFSGLQFPNYSSELNVNALELDDSALYLCASHKGLAGWDTQYFGPGTRLTVL.

CDR3: CASKQGDRVTEAFF. Written as DNA, the CDR3 is TGTGCCAGCAAACAAGGGGACAGGGTAACTGAAGCTTTCTTT. The chain couples TRBV6-5 to TRBJ1-1; TRBD1 matches 9 bases. The CDR3 contains 14 residues. With V trimmed by 7 bases and J by 5 bases, 8 bases remained unmatched. Germline V CDR1 and CDR2: MNHEY, SVGAGI.

The chain joins TRBV10-3 to TRBJ2-1; D might be TRBD2 (6 bases). V lost 10 bases and J lost 3, with 19 bases in between. In germline, CDR1 is ENHRY, CDR2 SYGVKD. The CDR3 sequence is 15 residues long. CDR3 residues: CATWTGLDSYNEQFF. CDR3 coding DNA: TGTGCCACGTGGACGGGACTTGACAGCTACAATGAGCAGTTCTTC.

The gene calls are TRBV7-3 and TRBJ2-2, with D unclear. Trimming shortened V by 3 bases and J by 6 bases, and 8 bases separated the two germline ends. This CDR3 is 13 amino acids long. Germline loops: CDR1 SGHTA, CDR2 FQGTGA. The CDR3 DNA reads TGTGCCAGCAGCTTGGGTGCGGCCGGGGAGCTGTTTTTT. It codes for CASSLGAAGELFF.

The chain combines TRBV7-2 with TRBJ1-2; 7 bases agree with TRBD1. Germline CDR1 SGHTA, CDR2 FQGNSA. The CDR3 runs 19 residues. V gave up 4 bases and J gave up 2 bases; unmatched junction bases: 19. The CDR3 DNA sequence: TGTGCCAGCAGCTCCCCAGCCTGGCAGGGGGGTGGCCAAAACTATGGCTACACCTTC. This encodes CASSSPAWQGGGQNYGYTF.

To note about this clone: At one end, the junction sequence differs from germline, possibly due to a read error. The V call is TRBV6-2 or TRBV6-3, the J call TRBJ2-1, with 9 positions matching TRBD2. CDR1 is MNHEY, CDR2 SVGEGT, per germline. The CDR3 has 13 residues. The CDR3, as DNA: TGTGCCAGCAGTTTCTCGTCAGCGGGGGGAAGGATCTTC. This encodes CASSFSSAGGRIF.

The CDR3 here is CASSGQGLTEAFF. The DNA of the CDR3 is TGTGCCAGCAGTGGACAGGGCCTCACTGAAGCTTTCTTT. The chain employs TRBV2 and TRBJ1-1; TRBD1 matches 7 bases. From germline, CDR1 is SNHLY and CDR2 FYNNEI. The V segment lost 4 bases and the J segment 4 bases; nucleotides outside the gene matches: 3. The CDR3 consists of 13 residues.

The chain recombines TRBV9 with TRBJ2-5; weak D call: TRBD1 (5 bases). Trimming left V 0 bases short and J 1 base short, with 13 bases between. Germline V gene lookup returns CDR1 SGDLS and CDR2 YYNGEE. This CDR3 is 16 amino acids long. In DNA, the CDR3 is TGTGCCAGCAGCGTAGTAGGTTTCCAGGGCCAAGAGACCCAGTACTTC. It yields the protein CASSVVGFQGQETQYF. Supplemented by reference TRBV9 and TRBJ2-5, the full variable domain reads DSGVTQTPKHLITATGQRVTLRCSPRSGDLSVYWYQQSLDQGLQFLIQYYNGEERAKGNILERFSAQQFPDLHSELNLSSLELGDSALYFCASSVVGFQGQETQYFGPGTRLLVL.

The chain has TRBV5-1 and TRBJ2-7, with 9 bases that match TRBD1. The CDR3 extends over 16 amino acids. V lost 3 bases to trimming and J lost 4 bases; unmatched junction nucleotides: 11. Germline-derived CDR1 and CDR2 are SGHRS and YFSETQ. The CDR3: CASSSGQGLTGYEQYF. The CDR3 DNA sequence: TGCGCCAGCAGCTCGGGACAGGGCTTAACGGGGTACGAGCAGTACTTC.

The V call is TRBV6-5, the J call TRBJ2-2, with a weak D call TRBD1 (7 bases). Germline V lookup: CDR1 MNHEY, CDR2 SVGAGI. Trimming left V 8 bases short and J 0 bases short, with 10 bases between. The CDR3 covers 14 residues. The chain's CDR3 is CASFRGANTGELFF. Here the CDR3 DNA reads TGTGCCAGCTTCAGGGGGGCGAACACCGGGGAGCTGTTTTTT.

The rearrangement joins TRBV5-4 to TRBJ2-3, with 10 nucleotides matching TRBD2. V lost 2 bases and J lost 4; bases outside the gene matches: 4. CDR1 SGHNT and CDR2 YYREEE come from the germline V gene (reference sequence). The length of the CDR3 is 15 residues. The CDR3 DNA reads as TGTGCCAGCAGCTTAACTAGCGGGGTTGCAGATACGCAGTATTTT. Encoded protein: CASSLTSGVADTQYF.

The genes are TRBV27 and TRBJ1-5, with a weak D call TRBD1 (5 bases). CDR1 is MNHEY and CDR2 is SMNVEV in the germline V gene (reference sequence). Between the trimmed V and J ends, which lost 5 bases and 3 bases, there was a span of 14 bases. This CDR3 region has 15 residues. The CDR3 DNA follows: TGTGCCAGCAGTCCATGGCAGGGTAACAATCAGCCCCAGCATTTT. This encodes CASSPWQGNNQPQHF.

This clone was seen only once. This chain links TRBV30 with TRBJ1-4; possibly TRBD1 for D (5 bases). Germline-derived CDR1 and CDR2 are GTSNPN and SVGIG (reference sequence). The V and J ends lost 2 bases and 0 bases respectively, with 7 bases between them. The CDR3 consists of 14 residues. The CDR3 DNA is TGTGCCTGGAGTCCACAGGCAACTAATGAAAAACTGTTTTTT. Translation: CAWSPQATNEKLFF.

The chain carries TRBV27 and TRBJ1-2; 8 bases agree with TRBD1. The length of the CDR3 is 15 residues. V shed 5 bases and J 3 bases; nucleotides not matched to a gene: 8. Germline V gene data show CDR1 as MNHEY and CDR2 as SMNVEV (reference sequence). CDR3 DNA sequence: TGTGCCAGCAGTCAAAGACAGGGGAAGGACTATGGCTACACCTTC. It encodes CASSQRQGKDYGYTF.

The rearrangement links TRBV7-2 to TRBJ1-2; TRBD1 matches 7 bases. Per the germline V gene, CDR1 is SGHTA and CDR2 is FQGNSA. The CDR3 extends over 17 amino acids. J gave up 0 bases and V 4 bases, and 11 bases lay outside the gene matches. The CDR3 DNA is TGTGCCAGCAGCTCTCGGGACAGTGGGCGGACTAACTATGGCTACACCTTC. Protein: CASSSRDSGRTNYGYTF.

The chain uses TRBV6-5 and TRBJ1-4; possible D gene TRBD1, 6 bases. Germline CDR1 is MNHEY and CDR2 is SVGAGI. V gave up 0 bases and J gave up 0 bases, with 8 bases separating them. This CDR3 spans 16 amino acids. The CDR3 DNA reads as TGTGCCAGCAGTTACTCACAGGGAGCAACTAATGAAAAACTGTTTTTT. Translation gives CASSYSQGATNEKLFF.

The DNA of the CDR3 is TGCAGCGTTGAAGAGTGGGACTTTGGGATGGGAGAGACCCAGTACTTC. It encodes CSVEEWDFGMGETQYF. V is TRBV29-1 and J is TRBJ2-5; D is possibly TRBD2 (6 bases). The CDR3 is made up of 16 amino acids. Trimming removed 0 bases at V and 4 bases at J, with 18 bases between. Germline CDR1 is SQVTM and CDR2 is ANQGSEA.

This sequence joins TRBV6-5 and TRBJ1-6, with D maybe TRBD1 (5 bases). V was trimmed by 2 bases and J by 7 bases, leaving 12 bases between them. The CDR3 has 15 amino acids. The germline V gene encodes CDR1 MNHEY and CDR2 SVGAGI. CDR3 amino acids: CASSYGTGGNSPLHF. The CDR3 nucleotides are TGTGCCAGCAGTTACGGGACCGGGGGGAATTCACCCCTCCACTTT.

For this clone: Other DNA sequences of this sample code for an identical CDR3. The CDR3 protein is CASSFAGTEAFF. The CDR3 DNA sequence: TGTGCCAGCAGTTTTGCGGGGACTGAAGCTTTCTTT. The rearrangement uses TRBV27 and TRBJ1-1; D is unclear. The germline V gene encodes CDR1 MNHEY and CDR2 SMNVEV (reference sequence). This CDR3 comprises 12 residues. V lost 3 bases to trimming and J lost 5 bases, with 7 bases between them.

This clone was counted a few times. The chain employs TRBV27 and TRBJ1-6; D is perhaps TRBD1 (5 bases). Germline V lookup: CDR1 MNHEY, CDR2 SMNVEV (reference sequence). This CDR3 is 17 amino acids long. The germline V and J ends were trimmed by 5 bases and 0 bases, with 14 bases remaining between them. The CDR3 bases are TGTGCCAGCAGTCCTACACAGGCGAGCTCCTATAATTCACCCCTCCACTTT. Its protein is CASSPTQASSYNSPLHF.

The J gene is TRBJ1-1, the V gene TRBV10-3; D is ambiguous. CDR3 size: 11 residues. CDR1 is ENHRY, CDR2 SYGVKD, per germline. V was trimmed by 8 bases and J by 1 base, leaving 5 bases between them. DNA of the CDR3: TGTGCCATCGGAGAGAACACTGAAGCTTTCTTT. Its protein product is CAIGENTEAFF.

The CDR3 is CASSQEWTGSSYNEQFF. The CDR3 DNA is TGCGCCAGCAGCCAAGAATGGACAGGGAGCTCCTACAATGAGCAGTTCTTC. The chain has TRBV4-3 and TRBJ2-1, with 8 bases matching TRBD1. Germline V gene lookup returns CDR1 LGHNA and CDR2 YSLEER. J lost 0 bases, V lost 0 bases, and 4 bases had no gene match. The CDR3 covers 17 residues.

The V gene is TRBV14, the J gene TRBJ1-1, with 7 bases aligning to TRBD1. Unmatched junction bases numbered 6, after V lost 7 bases and J lost 4 bases. The CDR3 extends over 13 amino acids. Germline CDR1 is SGHDN and CDR2 is FVKESK. The CDR3 region is CASTGQGGTEAFF. The CDR3 DNA reads as TGTGCCAGCACCGGTCAGGGGGGCACTGAAGCTTTCTTT.

The chain has TRBV2 and TRBJ2-2, with D maybe TRBD1 (6 bases). The V gene lost 7 bases and the J gene lost 4 bases, with 16 bases spanning the gap. CDR1 SNHLY and CDR2 FYNNEI come from the germline V gene. The CDR3 loop spans 15 amino acids. CDR3: CASTSWGPGTGELFF. In DNA, the CDR3 is TGTGCCAGCACTAGTTGGGGGCCGGGCACCGGGGAGCTGTTTTTT.